The T cell receptor (beta chain) under discussion was sequenced for a study of CD8 T cells in Susac syndrome. Sequencing of TCR beta covered CD8+ and CD4+ T cells obtained from blood. Those who served as multiple sclerosis controls were treatment-naive patients with stable or active relapsing-remitting disease. cDNA came from approximately 0.5 to 1 ug RNA primed by random hexamers. TCRdb re-derived calls from the immunoSEQ multiplex PCR reads in MiXCR, one entry per CDR3 protein. The sample lists about 160,000 distinct CDR3 sequences, roughly 95% occurring once. The CDR3 sequence is 16 residues long. V shed 6 bases and J 0 bases; nucleotides not matched to a gene: 8. Looked up from germline, CDR1 is MNHNS and CDR2 is SASEGT.

This TCR was sampled from a human donor with multiple sclerosis. The chain has TRBV6-1 and TRBJ1-2; 9 nucleotides agree with TRBD1. Sequencing was performed on CD4+ T cells from PBMCs. This chain's CDR3 is CASRDGQGLANYGYTF. The CDR3, as DNA: TGTGCCAGCAGAGACGGACAGGGGCTAGCTAACTATGGCTACACCTTC.